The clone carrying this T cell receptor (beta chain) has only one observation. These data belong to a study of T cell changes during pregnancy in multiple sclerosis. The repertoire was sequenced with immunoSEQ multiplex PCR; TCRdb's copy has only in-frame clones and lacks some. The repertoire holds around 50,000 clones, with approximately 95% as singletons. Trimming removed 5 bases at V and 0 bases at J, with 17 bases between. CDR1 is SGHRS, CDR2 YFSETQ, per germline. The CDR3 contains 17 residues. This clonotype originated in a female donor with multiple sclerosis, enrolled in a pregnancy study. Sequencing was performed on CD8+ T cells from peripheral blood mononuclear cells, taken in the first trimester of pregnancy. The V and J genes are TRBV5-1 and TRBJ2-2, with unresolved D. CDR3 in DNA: TGCGCCAGCAGTCCCCGCAGTTATCGCACGAACACCGGGGAGCTGTTTTTT. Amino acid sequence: CASSPRSYRTNTGELFF.